In its sample, the clone carrying this TCR beta chain was seen many times. This sample stems from a study of T cells in Graves' hyperthyroidism and ophthalmopathy. The germline V gene encodes CDR1 MDHEN and CDR2 SYDVKM. The junction had 5 bases not matched to a gene; V was cut back by 5 bases and J by 7 bases. The CDR3 runs to 14 residues. From RNA transcripts, TCR beta CDR3 regions were amplified. HTBI primers were used for first-round RT-PCR of the TCR CDR3. TCRdb called the multiplex PCR reads again in MiXCR, with one record for every CDR3 protein. Here the sample spans approximately 200,000 distinct CDR3 sequences, around 17% being singletons.

The rearrangement links TRBV28 to TRBJ2-1; TRBD1 agrees at 10 bases. Sequencing used blood. This TCR was recovered from a middle-aged man with Graves' hyperthyroidism. The CDR3 sequence is CASSPPGQGNEQFF. Here the CDR3 DNA reads TGTGCCAGCAGTCCACCGGGACAGGGGAATGAGCAGTTCTTC.